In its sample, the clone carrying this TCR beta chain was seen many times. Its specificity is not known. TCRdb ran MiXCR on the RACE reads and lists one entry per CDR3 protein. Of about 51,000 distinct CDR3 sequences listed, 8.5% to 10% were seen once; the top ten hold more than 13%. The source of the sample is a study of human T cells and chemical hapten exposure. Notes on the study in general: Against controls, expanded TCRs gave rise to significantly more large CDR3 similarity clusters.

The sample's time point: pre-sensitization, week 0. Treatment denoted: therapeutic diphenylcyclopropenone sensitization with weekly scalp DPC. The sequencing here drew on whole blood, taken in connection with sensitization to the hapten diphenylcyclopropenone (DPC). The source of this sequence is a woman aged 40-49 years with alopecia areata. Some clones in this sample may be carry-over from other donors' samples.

CDR3 amino acids: CARSLYTGTGANVLTF. CDR3 DNA sequence: TGTGCCAGAAGCTTGTATACGGGTACTGGGGCCAACGTCCTGACTTTC. The J gene is TRBJ2-6, the V gene TRBV5-3; D gene ambiguous. TRBV5-3 is identified as an open reading frame with a role that is uncertain. Between the trimmed V and J ends, which lost 1 base and 2 bases, there was a span of 10 bases. This CDR3 is 16 amino acids long.